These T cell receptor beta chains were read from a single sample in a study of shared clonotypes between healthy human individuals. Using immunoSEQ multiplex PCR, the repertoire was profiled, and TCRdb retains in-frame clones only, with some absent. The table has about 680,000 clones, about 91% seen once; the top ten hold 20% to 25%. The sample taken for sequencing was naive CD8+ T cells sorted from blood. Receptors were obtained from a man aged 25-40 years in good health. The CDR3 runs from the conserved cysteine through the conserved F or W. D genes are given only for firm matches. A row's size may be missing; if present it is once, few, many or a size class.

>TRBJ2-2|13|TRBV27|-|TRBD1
TGTGCCACCAGCAGGGGGCTGGTCGGGGAGCTGTTTTTT
CATSRGLVGELFF
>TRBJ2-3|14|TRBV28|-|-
TGTGCCAGCAGTTTATCCGGGACCATTGGGGCGCAGTATTTT
CASSLSGTIGAQYF
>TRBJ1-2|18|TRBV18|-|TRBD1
TGTGCCAGCTCACCTGTCCGGGACAGGGAATTCCTGTCCTATGGCTACACCTTC
CASSPVRDREFLSYGYTF
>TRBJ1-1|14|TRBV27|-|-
TGTGCCAGCAGCCAGAGGCAGAGGAACACTGAAGCTTTCTTT
CASSQRQRNTEAFF
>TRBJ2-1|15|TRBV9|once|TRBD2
TGTGCCAGCAGCCCAAGCGGGAGGGCCATAGATGAGCAGTTCTTC
CASSPSGRAIDEQFF
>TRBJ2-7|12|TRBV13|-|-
TGTGCCAGCAGCCTAACCGGGTACGAGCAGTACTTC
CASSLTGYEQYF
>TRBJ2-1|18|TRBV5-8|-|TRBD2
TGTGCCAGCAGCCCATGGACTAGCGGGAGAAGGTTTAACAATGAGCAGTTCTTC
CASSPWTSGRRFNNEQFF
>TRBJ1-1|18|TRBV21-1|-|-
TGTGCCAGCACCGCCCACCGGACGGGGTTCGGCATGAACACTGAAGCTTTCTTT
CASTAHRTGFGMNTEAFF
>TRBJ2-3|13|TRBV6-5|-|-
TGTGCCAGCGGTAGACAGAACACAGATACGCAGTATTTT
CASGRQNTDTQYF
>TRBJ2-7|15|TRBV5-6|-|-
TGTGCCAGCAGCCAATTGAGGGATTTTAAGGGCGTGCAGTACTTC
CASSQLRDFKGVQYF
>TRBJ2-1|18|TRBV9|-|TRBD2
TGTGCCAGCAGCCCGAGGGCTAGCGGGAGTCCCATGGCCAATGAGCAGTTCTTC
CASSPRASGSPMANEQFF
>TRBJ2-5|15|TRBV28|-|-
TGTGCCAGCAGTTTATTTCGGCAGGCTCAAGAGACCCAGTACTTC
CASSLFRQAQETQYF
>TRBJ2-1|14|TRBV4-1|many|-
TGCGCCAGCAGCCCTTCGGACGGATACATTGAGCAGTTCTTC
CASSPSDGYIEQFF
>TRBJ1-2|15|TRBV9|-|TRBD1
TGTGCCAGCAGCGTTCGGGACAGGGGGCGGGATGGCTACACCTTC
CASSVRDRGRDGYTF
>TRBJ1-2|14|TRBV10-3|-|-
TGTGCCATCAGGGGGGTAGACGGGGTATCTGGCTACACCTTC
CAIRGVDGVSGYTF
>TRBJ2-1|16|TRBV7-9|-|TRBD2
TGTGCCAGCAGCCATAGACTAGCGGGAGAGGGCCATGAGCAGTTCTTC
CASSHRLAGEGHEQFF
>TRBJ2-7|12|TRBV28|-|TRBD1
TGTGTCCCCCAGGGGGCAGTTAGTCAGCAGTACTTC
CVPQGAVSQQYF
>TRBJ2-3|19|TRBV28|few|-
TGTGCCAGCAGTCCACTAACCATCCAAGGACAGTATTGGGCAGATACGCAGTATTTT
CASSPLTIQGQYWADTQYF
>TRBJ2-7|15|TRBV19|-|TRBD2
TGTGCCAGTAGTATGGGACTAGCGGGAGCGAGGGAGCAGTACTTC
CASSMGLAGAREQYF
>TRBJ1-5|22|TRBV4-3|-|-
TGCGCCAGCAGCCAGCTGGAGGACCTAAGAAAGAGGGAAACCAGTTTCCGAGGAGCCCAGCATTTT
CASSQLEDLRKRETSFRGAQHF
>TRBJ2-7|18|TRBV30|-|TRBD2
TGTGCCTGGAGTGTAAGGGTTAGGAGGGAGGGCCTAGGGCACGAGCAGTACTTC
CAWSVRVRREGLGHEQYF
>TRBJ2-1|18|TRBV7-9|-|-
TGTGCCAGCAGCGCAACCCCGTCGGGGGACAACTCCTACAATGAGCAGTTCTTC
CASSATPSGDNSYNEQFF
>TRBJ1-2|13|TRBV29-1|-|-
TGCAGCCCCTGGGACCCCAGTAACTATGGCTACACCTTC
CSPWDPSNYGYTF
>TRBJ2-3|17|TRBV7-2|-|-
TGTGCCAGCAGCTCACGGACTGAGGCGATTACGGGAGATACGCAGTATTTT
CASSSRTEAITGDTQYF
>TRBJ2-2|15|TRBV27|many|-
TGTGCCAGCAGACCAGGGACAAGCATCACCGGGGAGCTGTTTTTT
CASRPGTSITGELFF
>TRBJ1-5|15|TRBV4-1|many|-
TGCGCCAGCAGCCAAGCCGACAGCGGCAATCAGCCCCAGCATTTT
CASSQADSGNQPQHF
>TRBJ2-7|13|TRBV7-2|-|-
TGTGCCAGCAGCCCGGGATCGCTCTACGAGCAGTACTTC
CASSPGSLYEQYF
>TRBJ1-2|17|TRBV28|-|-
TGTGCCAGCAGTTTAGGGACGGAGACGGCCCGAACATGGGGCTACACCTTC
CASSLGTETARTWGYTF
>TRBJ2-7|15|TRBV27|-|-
TGTGCCAGCAGACTTGACCGCAACTCCCCCTACGAGCAGTACTTC
CASRLDRNSPYEQYF
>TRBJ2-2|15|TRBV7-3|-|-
TGTGCCAGCAGCTTAACTCGGGATGGCACCGGGGAGCTGTTTTTT
CASSLTRDGTGELFF
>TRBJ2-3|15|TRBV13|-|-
TGTGCCAGCAGCAAACCTCAGGGCCGGTCAGATACGCAGTATTTT
CASSKPQGRSDTQYF
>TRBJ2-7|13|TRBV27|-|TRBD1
TGTGCCAGCAGCACAGGGGATATTAGCGAGCAGTACTTC
CASSTGDISEQYF
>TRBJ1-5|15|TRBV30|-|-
TGTGCCTGGAGGCCTCCGGGGCTCCCCTCCCAGCCCCAGCATTTT
CAWRPPGLPSQPQHF
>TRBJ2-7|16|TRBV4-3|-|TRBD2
TGCGCCAGCAGCCAAGATATCCCTAGCGGGAGCTACGAGCAGTACTTC
CASSQDIPSGSYEQYF
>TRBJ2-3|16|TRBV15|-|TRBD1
TGTGCCACCAGCGTTGGGGGACAGGGGGCCACAGATACGCAGTATTTT
CATSVGGQGATDTQYF
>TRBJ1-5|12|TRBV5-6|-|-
TGTGCCAGCAGCTCCTGGAATCAGCCCCAGCATTTT
CASSSWNQPQHF
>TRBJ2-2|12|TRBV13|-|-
TGTGCCAGCAGCAGGGGCACCGGGGAGCTGTTTTTT
CASSRGTGELFF
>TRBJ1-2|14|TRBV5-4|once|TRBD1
TGTGCCAGCAGCTCGGGACAGATTAACTATGGCTACACCTTC
CASSSGQINYGYTF
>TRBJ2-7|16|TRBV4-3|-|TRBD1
TGCGCCAGCAGCCAAGATTTCGGACAGGGTGTATACGAGCAGTACTTC
CASSQDFGQGVYEQYF
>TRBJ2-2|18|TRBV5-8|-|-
TGTGCCAGCAGCTTGGAACCGGCTGTCGGGAGTAACACCGGGGAGCTGTTTTTT
CASSLEPAVGSNTGELFF
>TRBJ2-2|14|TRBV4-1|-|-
TGCGCCAGCAGCCAGAGTAAGAACACCGGGGAGCTGTTTTTT
CASSQSKNTGELFF